Listed here are 28 T cell receptor beta chains from one sample, sequenced in a study of blood T cells in healthy people across ages. Alongside a J-beta primer mix, a sample-barcoded 5' primer served in a second PCR lasting roughly 7 to 11 cycles. In TCRdb, the 5' RACE reads were re-called with MiXCR into one record per CDR3 protein. The data show 600,000 to 850,000 distinct CDR3 sequences, 20% to 25% seen once. These data were also filed under a second study, of T cells of mothers and their children.

The sample taken for sequencing was blood. The origin of the receptors is a boy younger than 18 in good health.

This clonotype has just a few counts. The chain couples TRBV7-8 to TRBJ2-7, with TRBD1 identical over 7 bases. Germline V lookup: CDR1 SGHVS, CDR2 FQNEAQ. V lost 0 bases to trimming and J lost 0 bases; unmatched junction nucleotides: 5. The CDR3 has 16 amino acids. The CDR3 region has the DNA TGTGCCAGCAGCTTAGCCGGGACAGTCTCCTCCTACGAGCAGTACTTC. It yields the protein CASSLAGTVSSYEQYF.

This clonotype has more than one count but fewer than ten. The chain has TRBV9 and TRBJ1-2; possibly TRBD1 for D (5 bases). The CDR3 consists of 13 residues. Germline assignment: CDR1 SGDLS and CDR2 YYNGEE. V was cut by 4 bases and J by 4 bases, with 11 bases left in between. CDR3 nucleotides: TGTGCCAGCAGCCCACAGGATTCCTATGGCTACACCTTC. As protein: CASSPQDSYGYTF.

The rearrangement links TRBV7-2 to TRBJ2-7; 12 bases agree with TRBD2. Losses at the gene ends were 6 bases for V and 5 bases for J; bases not matched to a gene: 5. The CDR3 covers 14 residues. Looked up from germline, CDR1 is SGHTA and CDR2 is FQGNSA. CDR3 sequence (DNA): TGTGCCAGCAGTACGACTAGCGGGAGACACGAGCAGTACTTC. It translates to CASSTTSGRHEQYF.

The chain carries TRBV6-1 and TRBJ2-1; 9 bases agree with TRBD1. Near its end, the DNA agrees better with TRBJ2-7, so the J call may be wrong. CDR3 length equals 16 residues. The V gene's germline CDR1 is MNHNS and CDR2 SASEGT. The CDR3 sequence: CASSRSGTGTSYEQYF. Here the CDR3 DNA reads TGTGCCAGCAGTAGATCCGGGACAGGGACCTCCTACGAGCAGTACTTC.

J is TRBJ1-1 and V is TRBV14; the D is unclear. The CDR3 has 12 residues. CDR1 and CDR2 from the germline V gene are SGHDN and FVKESK. Between the trimmed V and J ends, which lost 4 bases and 10 bases, there was a span of 13 bases. CDR3 loop: CASSLTSGVAFF. The CDR3 bases are TGTGCCAGCAGCCTTACCTCCGGGGTAGCTTTCTTT.

Comments on this clonotype: Germline is not matched at one junction end, which may reflect a read error. CDR3 sequence: CAGRGPSSYGYTF. CDR3 sequence (DNA): TGTGCCGGCAGGGGACCGTCCTCCTATGGCTACACCTTC. V and J are TRBV6-5 and TRBJ1-2; TRBD1 is a possible D gene (6 bases). This CDR3 is built from 13 residues. Germline assignment: CDR1 MNHEY and CDR2 SVGAGI.

This clonotype was counted between two and nine times. V usage is TRBV11-2 and J usage is TRBJ2-2, with TRBD1 as a possible D gene (6 bases). Between the trimmed V and J ends, which lost 3 bases and 0 bases, there was a span of 8 bases. From germline, CDR1 is SGHAT and CDR2 FQNNGV. The CDR3 has 15 residues. The CDR3 is CASSFEGANTGELFF. The CDR3 DNA follows: TGTGCCAGCAGCTTCGAGGGGGCGAACACCGGGGAGCTGTTTTTT.

This clonotype was detected only a few times. This chain connects TRBV28 to TRBJ2-7; 10 bases map to TRBD2. This CDR3 contains 16 residues. V shed 2 bases and J 4 bases; nucleotides not matched to a gene: 8. Germline V gene data show CDR1 as MDHEN and CDR2 as SYDVKM. The CDR3 protein is CASSLRGLAGVYEQYF. CDR3 bases: TGTGCCAGCAGTTTAAGGGGGCTAGCGGGAGTGTACGAGCAGTACTTC.

The gene calls are TRBV28 and TRBJ2-5; D remains unclear. The end of the DNA is better explained by TRBJ2-7, so the J call may be wrong. The CDR3 length is 16 residues. Looked up from germline, CDR1 is MDHEN and CDR2 is SYDVKM. CDR3 residues: CASSSPGQRTSYEQYF. The CDR3, as DNA: TGTGCCAGCAGCTCCCCCGGGCAAAGGACCTCCTACGAGCAGTACTTC.

This rearrangement joins TRBV4-3 to TRBJ1-2, with unresolved D. V shed 8 bases and J shed 1 base, with 11 bases lying between them. The germline gives CDR1 LGHNA, CDR2 YSLEER. The CDR3 has 13 amino acids. The DNA for the CDR3 is TGCGCCAGCGGGCGGGCAGTTAACTATGGCTACACCTTC. Translated: CASGRAVNYGYTF.

This clonotype was recorded a few times. The chain carries TRBV12-3 or TRBV12-4 and TRBJ2-2, with 9 bases fitting TRBD2. V shed 4 bases, J shed 1 base, and the junction held 10 bases outside the gene matches. There are 18 residues in the CDR3. The CDR3 region is CASSWGPSGVGNTGELFF. CDR3 sequence (DNA): TGTGCCAGCAGTTGGGGACCTAGCGGGGTTGGGAACACCGGGGAGCTGTTTTTT.

This clonotype was counted a few times. This chain uses TRBV20-1 with TRBJ2-5; a possible D gene is TRBD2 (5 bases). The end of the DNA aligns better with TRBJ2-7, so the J call may be wrong. CDR3 length: 12 residues. The germline gives CDR1 DFQATT, CDR2 SNEGSKA (reference sequence). Written as DNA, the CDR3 is TGCAGTGCTAGAGAGTCTAGCCACGAGCAGTACTTC. Translating it yields CSARESSHEQYF.

This chain joins TRBV29-1 and TRBJ2-1; D is perhaps TRBD2 (6 bases). There are 17 residues in the CDR3. CDR1 SQVTM and CDR2 ANQGSEA come from the germline V gene. V shed 4 bases and J shed 0 bases, with 19 bases lying between them. The CDR3 protein is CSVAGSGDFSSYNEQFF. CDR3 DNA sequence: TGCAGCGTTGCGGGTAGCGGCGATTTTAGCTCCTACAATGAGCAGTTCTTC.

The V gene is TRBV9, the J gene TRBJ2-3; 10 bases match TRBD2. Germline CDR1 reads SGDLS; CDR2 reads YYNGEE. Trimming cost V 6 bases and J 3 bases; bases outside gene matches: 7. The CDR3 consists of 15 residues. The CDR3 DNA is TGTGCCAGCACCCACGGGACTAGCGAAACAGATACGCAGTATTTT. It specifies CASTHGTSETDTQYF.

Only a few counts were recorded for this clonotype. This chain joins TRBV7-8 and TRBJ1-1, with TRBD1 identical over 7 bases. This CDR3 contains 15 residues. The J segment lost 6 bases and the V segment lost 2 bases, leaving 9 bases of the junction unmatched. Germline assignment: CDR1 SGHVS and CDR2 FQNEAQ. The CDR3 coding sequence is TGTGCCAGCAGCTTAACCCAGGGGGTGGGGGCTGAAGCTTTCTTT. Translated: CASSLTQGVGAEAFF.

V usage is TRBV7-9 and J usage is TRBJ1-1; D is undetermined. CDR1 and CDR2 (germline): SEHNR, FQNEAQ (reference sequence). The CDR3 covers 14 residues. V lost 1 base and J 2 bases, leaving 8 bases between the germline ends. The CDR3: CASSLVTQNTEAFF. The CDR3 DNA sequence: TGTGCCAGCAGCTTAGTGACACAAAACACTGAAGCTTTCTTT.

This clonotype has just a few counts. This chain links TRBV28 with TRBJ2-5; the D is unclear. The V and J ends lost 9 bases and 2 bases respectively, with 7 bases between them. Germline CDR1 reads MDHEN; CDR2 reads SYDVKM. CDR3 length: 11 amino acids. The CDR3 DNA is TGTGCCAGACTCAGACAAGAGACCCAGTACTTC. It encodes CARLRQETQYF.

This clonotype was counted between two and nine times. This chain connects TRBV25-1 to TRBJ2-5; TRBD2 might be the D (6 bases). The length of the CDR3 is 17 residues. Between the trimmed V and J ends, which lost 4 bases and 0 bases, there was a span of 18 bases. Germline CDR1 and CDR2: MGHDK and SYGVNS. DNA for the CDR3: TGTGCCAGCAGTGCCTCTAATCGGGACTCGTACCAAGAGACCCAGTACTTC. It is translated as CASSASNRDSYQETQYF.

This rearrangement joins TRBV9 to TRBJ1-1, with D tentatively TRBD1 (5 bases). CDR1 and CDR2 from the germline V gene are SGDLS and YYNGEE. V lost 0 bases and J lost 1, with 13 bases in between. This CDR3 spans 16 amino acids. CDR3 DNA: TGTGCCAGCAGCGTAGAGGAGACAGTCTCGAACACTGAAGCTTTCTTT. This encodes CASSVEETVSNTEAFF.

This clonotype was detected only a few times. The V call is TRBV10-3, the J call TRBJ2-3; D gene unclear. Germline V CDR1 and CDR2: ENHRY, SYGVKD. The CDR3 is 14 residues long. Trimming pared 2 bases from V and 0 bases from J, leaving 6 bases between. CDR3 protein: CAISEEDSTDTQYF. CDR3 nucleotides: TGTGCCATCAGTGAGGAGGATAGCACAGATACGCAGTATTTT.

This clonotype was seen once. The V and J genes are TRBV13 and TRBJ2-7, with D maybe TRBD1 (6 bases). Germline CDR1 PRHDT, CDR2 FYEKMQ (reference sequence). Trimming shortened V by 8 bases and J by 0 bases, and 14 bases separated the two germline ends. The CDR3 runs 14 residues. The CDR3 region is CASAGAGSSYEQYF. The CDR3 nucleotides are TGTGCCAGCGCAGGGGCAGGGAGCTCCTACGAGCAGTACTTC.

The chain is built from TRBV13 and TRBJ2-1; 7 bases map to TRBD1. The J call may be mistaken, given a closer DNA end match to TRBJ2-7. Germline CDR1 and CDR2: PRHDT and FYEKMQ (reference sequence). The CDR3 is 16 amino acids. The CDR3 DNA follows: TGTGCCAGCAGCTACGTGACAGGGCCCGATCGTCTCGAGCAGTACTTC. Translating it yields CASSYVTGPDRLEQYF.

This clonotype was seen a handful of times. The V call is TRBV5-5, the J call TRBJ1-1, with TRBD1 matching over 10 bases. Germline trimming cut 4 bases from V and 2 bases from J; bases unmatched to any gene: 8. This CDR3 contains 16 residues. CDR1 and CDR2 (germline): SGHKS, YYEKEE (reference sequence). CDR3 bases: TGTGCCAGCAGCCCGGCGCGGGACAGGGGTAACACTGAAGCTTTCTTT. Its translation: CASSPARDRGNTEAFF.

The chain combines TRBV2 with TRBJ1-1; D perhaps matches TRBD1 (6 bases). The CDR3 length is 14 residues. V was shortened by 6 bases and J by 0 bases, with 11 bases between the two germline ends. Germline V gene data show CDR1 as SNHLY and CDR2 as FYNNEI. The CDR3 region has the DNA TGTGCCAGCAGATTGGACAGCATGAACACTGAAGCTTTCTTT. Translation: CASRLDSMNTEAFF.

This clonotype occurred a few times. This chain connects TRBV27 to TRBJ2-7; D gene unclear. Trimming pared 0 bases from V and 4 bases from J, leaving 19 bases between. The CDR3 covers 17 residues. CDR1 and CDR2 from the germline V gene are MNHEY and SMNVEV (reference sequence). CDR3 coding DNA: TGTGCCAGCAGTTTATCGATCAGGAAGGCAGAATATTACGAGCAGTACTTC. Encoded protein: CASSLSIRKAEYYEQYF.

The table lists this clonotype with a few counts. The CDR3, as DNA: TGCGCCAGCAGCCAGGGACTAGCGGGATTCTACAATGAGCAGTTCTTC. Amino acids: CASSQGLAGFYNEQFF. The V call is TRBV5-1, the J call TRBJ2-1, with 13 bases fitting TRBD2. CDR3 length: 16 amino acids. Germline V gene data show CDR1 as SGHRS and CDR2 as YFSETQ. V shed 4 bases and J 3 bases; nucleotides not matched to a gene: 4. The complete variable domain, with remaining parts taken from reference TRBV5-1 and TRBJ2-1, reads KAGVTQTPRYLIKTRGQQVTLSCSPISGHRSVSWYQQTPGQGLQFLFEYFSETQRNKGNFPGRFSGRQFSNSRSEMNVSTLELGDSALYLCASSQGLAGFYNEQFFGPGTRLTVL.

The chain couples TRBV7-2 to TRBJ2-7, with D unclear. The V gene lost 5 bases and the J gene lost 3 bases, with 11 bases spanning the gap. CDR3 size: 13 residues. Per the germline V gene, CDR1 is SGHTA and CDR2 is FQGNSA. The DNA for the CDR3 is TGTGCCAGCAGCAAAACAGAGGTCTACGAGCAGTACTTC. Residues: CASSKTEVYEQYF.

For this clonotype: At one end, the junction sequence differs from germline, possibly due to a read error. This chain uses TRBV7-8 with TRBJ1-2; D is unclear. The CDR3 contains 15 residues. Germline CDR1 SGHVS, CDR2 FQNEAQ. CDR3 nucleotides: TGTGCCAGCAGCCCGCGGTTGAATCTTAACTATGGTTACACCTTC. This sequence encodes CASSPRLNLNYGYTF.